Shown below are 4 T cell receptor beta chains from a single sample sequenced in a study of cytomegalovirus exposure and HLA in healthy donors. Primers for the PCR totalled 60 Vbeta and 13 Jbeta. Sequencing was performed with immunoSEQ multiplex PCR; in TCRdb, only in-frame clones are kept and a portion is missing. The data hold about 100,000 clones, with around 73% observed a single time. The specimen was PBMCs. These receptors were collected from a woman aged 60-75 years in good health and CMV-seronegative.

This clone was detected a few times. V usage is TRBV5-4 and J usage is TRBJ2-1, with D possibly being TRBD1 (5 bases). The germline gives CDR1 SGHNT, CDR2 YYREEE (reference sequence). V dropped 4 bases and J dropped 8 bases, with 10 bases sitting between them. The CDR3 contains 12 residues. As DNA, the CDR3 is TGTGCCAGCAGCCGTCAGGGATATGAGCAGTTCTTC. Translated, it gives CASSRQGYEQFF.

The rearrangement joins TRBV6-5 to TRBJ1-1; D gene unclear. This CDR3 is built from 11 residues. V gave up 8 bases and J gave up 3 bases, with 7 bases separating them. The germline V gene encodes CDR1 MNHEY and CDR2 SVGAGI. The CDR3 DNA reads as TGTGCCAGCGGCTCCGACACTGAAGCTTTCTTT. Translating it yields CASGSDTEAFF.

The J gene is TRBJ1-6, the V gene TRBV7-2, with D maybe TRBD1 (5 bases). Germline values: CDR1 SGHTA, CDR2 FQGNSA. The CDR3 contains 14 residues. V was cut by 7 bases and J by 3 bases, with 10 bases left in between. The CDR3 DNA follows: TGTGCCAGCAAGACAGATTTCTATAATTCACCCCTCCACTTT. Translated, it gives CASKTDFYNSPLHF.

This clone came up a few times. V is TRBV6-6 and J is TRBJ2-7, with TRBD2 matching over 7 bases. J lost 0 bases, V lost 6 bases, and 8 bases had no gene match. The germline gives CDR1 MNHNY, CDR2 SVGAGI (reference sequence). The CDR3 is 15 residues long. The DNA of the CDR3 is TGTGCCAGCAGCCAAGCGGGGCCCCACTCCTACGAGCAGTACTTC. This gives the protein CASSQAGPHSYEQYF.